The clone carrying this T cell receptor (beta chain) was observed a handful of times. TCRdb passed the 5' RACE reads through MiXCR, listing each CDR3 protein once. The table includes roughly 180,000 distinct CDR3 sequences, approximately 9.9% detected once. This entry belongs to a study of CD8 T cells in ankylosing spondylitis. The sequencing sample was made of blood, either unsorted or a sorted T cell fraction (not recorded which). This clonotype was obtained from a female donor with ankylosing spondylitis or in good health (not recorded which).

The CDR3 loop is CATSDGGENEQFF. Here the CDR3 DNA reads TGTGCCACCAGTGATGGAGGGGAAAATGAGCAGTTCTTC. The genes are TRBV24-1 and TRBJ2-1; perhaps TRBD2 as D (6 bases). Germline V gene lookup returns CDR1 KGHDR and CDR2 SFDVKD. This CDR3 has 13 residues. V dropped 3 bases and J dropped 7 bases, with 9 bases sitting between them.